This TCR beta chain was identified during a study of blood T cell repertoires in COVID-19. Study-level information: Both acute and convalescent COVID-19 samples were obtained from the United States, Italy and Spain. The analysed material was cDNA or gDNA that came from T cells, B-cell-depleted T cells, or PBMCs.

The CDR3 has 17 amino acids. CDR1 WSHSY and CDR2 SAAADI come from the germline V gene. V dropped 3 bases and J dropped 0; count of bases not matched to a gene: 6. In the original workflow: Counts of nucleated cells, estimated from reference gene primer amplification, were obtained. TCRdb keeps only in-frame clones here, not all; method: immunoSEQ multiplex PCR. That table gives V, J and clone size, and the DNA gave D and trimming. Of 180,000 or so clones in the sample, around 90% were seen once. The sequenced sample was peripheral blood. The chain combines TRBV10-2 with TRBJ2-4, with 9 bases aligning to TRBD2. The receptor was isolated from a man aged 35-49 years with acute or convalescent COVID-19. The CDR3 spells CASSDGLAGTAKNIQYF. CDR3 in DNA: TGCGCCAGCAGTGATGGGCTAGCGGGGACAGCCAAAAACATTCAGTACTTC.